Each of the 26 T cell receptor beta chains below was sequenced from the same sample in a study of T-cell reconstitution after alpha-beta-depleted transplantation in children. It was with unique molecular identifiers that the TCRbeta library was prepared. TCRdb passed the PCR reads through MiXCR, listing each CDR3 protein once. This table has about 980,000 distinct CDR3 sequences, about 30% appearing once. The source was PBMCs, mostly from graft donor cells, collected 360 days after TCRalphabeta/CD19-depleted stem cell transplant. These receptors were taken from a boy less than two years old who had a stem cell transplant for SCID, so the T cells may come from the graft donor.

This clonotype came up a few times. This chain links TRBV5-1 with TRBJ1-2; the match to TRBD1 covers 11 bases. Germline V gene lookup returns CDR1 SGHRS and CDR2 YFSETQ. CDR3 length: 16 amino acids. V dropped 0 bases and J dropped 2; count of bases not matched to a gene: 3. CDR3 DNA: TGCGCCAGCAGCTTGGCCTGGGACAGGGGGAACTATGGCTACACCTTC. It translates to CASSLAWDRGNYGYTF. The entire variable domain, with the rest obtained from reference TRBV5-1 and TRBJ1-2, is as follows: KAGVTQTPRYLIKTRGQQVTLSCSPISGHRSVSWYQQTPGQGLQFLFEYFSETQRNKGNFPGRFSGRQFSNSRSEMNVSTLELGDSALYLCASSLAWDRGNYGYTFGSGTRLTVV.

The sample holds a few counts of this clonotype. The chain links TRBV19 to TRBJ1-5; possibly TRBD1 for D (6 bases). The CDR3 is 15 residues long. V was clipped by 6 bases and J by 2 bases, with 14 bases between them. Germline values: CDR1 LNHDA, CDR2 SQIVND (reference sequence). This CDR3 is CASRGGKGGNQPQHF. The CDR3 DNA reads TGTGCCAGTAGAGGGGGGAAGGGGGGCAATCAGCCCCAGCATTTT.

The chain is built from TRBV18 and TRBJ2-3; a weak D match, TRBD2 (6 bases). V was pared by 4 bases and J by 8 bases, with 19 bases between. Per germline, CDR1 KGHSH and CDR2 LQKENI. The length of the CDR3 is 15 residues. This CDR3 is CASSRTSPSGGTQYF. CDR3 sequence (DNA): TGTGCCAGCTCACGTACTAGCCCCTCTGGGGGTACGCAGTATTTT.

This clonotype was seen only a few times. The chain carries TRBV20-1 and TRBJ1-1; D is uncertain. This CDR3 has 14 amino acids. Germline loops: CDR1 DFQATT, CDR2 SNEGSKA (reference sequence). V lost 5 bases and J 0 bases, leaving 13 bases between the germline ends. The CDR3 reads CSASRPYLNTEAFF. DNA of the CDR3: TGCAGTGCTTCCCGGCCTTACCTGAACACTGAAGCTTTCTTT.

In its sample, this clonotype was seen a few times. The rearrangement links TRBV10-3 to TRBJ1-2; D not resolved. CDR1 ENHRY and CDR2 SYGVKD come from the germline V gene. Trimming removed 1 base at V and 6 bases at J, with 18 bases between. The CDR3 has 16 amino acids. The CDR3 here is CAISEFRDRFSHGYTF. The CDR3 DNA reads TGTGCCATCAGTGAGTTTAGAGACCGATTTTCACATGGCTACACCTTC.

This clonotype was seen a handful of times. The rearrangement links TRBV4-2 to TRBJ2-3, with a weak D call TRBD1 (5 bases). V lost 0 bases and J lost 2, with 9 bases in between. The CDR3 is 15 residues long. Germline V gene sequence: CDR1 LGHNA, CDR2 YNFKEQ. The CDR3 DNA sequence: TGTGCCAGCAGCCAAGATACAGGCTACACAGATACGCAGTATTTT. Its translation: CASSQDTGYTDTQYF.

This clonotype appeared a few times. The genes are TRBV25-1 and TRBJ2-2; TRBD2 agrees at 9 bases. The CDR3 length is 19 residues. Per germline, CDR1 MGHDK and CDR2 SYGVNS. V lost 7 bases to trimming and J lost 6 bases; unmatched junction nucleotides: 21. CDR3 in amino acids: CASKGTEKLAGEYAGELFF. The CDR3 DNA reads TGTGCCAGCAAAGGGACGGAAAAGTTAGCGGGGGAGTACGCCGGGGAGCTGTTTTTT.

This clonotype was seen a single time. The rearrangement uses TRBV29-1 and TRBJ1-3, with D possibly TRBD1 on 6 matching bases. CDR1 and CDR2 from the germline V gene are SQVTM and ANQGSEA. Trimming removed 5 bases from V and 0 bases from J, with 20 bases in between. CDR3 length: 17 amino acids. CDR3 loop: CSVSTGLGQHSGNTIYF. CDR3 coding DNA: TGCAGCGTTTCCACAGGCCTCGGACAGCACTCTGGAAACACCATATATTTT.

The chain joins TRBV4-1 to TRBJ2-1; D may match TRBD1 or TRBD2 (5 bases each). The CDR3 spans 16 residues. Germline CDR1 reads MGHRA; CDR2 reads YSYEKL. The ends were cut back, 1 base at V and 0 bases at J, with 10 bases in the middle. The CDR3 here is CASSQVGTISYNEQFF. In nucleotides, the CDR3 is TGCGCCAGCAGCCAAGTTGGGACGATCTCCTACAATGAGCAGTTCTTC.

This clonotype was seen a single time. The CDR3, as DNA: TGTGCCATCAGTCTTGAACGGAACATGAACACTGAAGCTTTCTTT. Amino acids: CAISLERNMNTEAFF. V usage is TRBV10-3 and J usage is TRBJ1-1; the D is unclear. CDR3 length: 15 residues. Between the trimmed V and J ends, which lost 5 bases and 0 bases, there was a span of 13 bases. Germline CDR1 reads ENHRY; CDR2 reads SYGVKD.

The chain recombines TRBV7-8 with TRBJ1-6; D is perhaps TRBD1 (6 bases). Germline V gene data show CDR1 as SGHVS and CDR2 as FQNEAQ. V was pared by 5 bases and J by 7 bases, with 12 bases between. This CDR3 is built from 14 residues. The CDR3 loop is CASSNPGANSPLHF. CDR3 coding DNA: TGTGCCAGCAGCAATCCGGGGGCGAATTCACCCCTCCACTTT.

This clonotype was detected ten times or more. The chain joins TRBV12-3 or TRBV12-4 to TRBJ1-3, with D uncertain. Trimming took off 3 bases at V and 1 base at J, with 10 bases between the two ends. The CDR3 length is 15 residues. Written as DNA, the CDR3 is TGTGCCAGCAGTTTCCTAGGGTCATCTGGAAACACCATATATTTT. The encoded protein is CASSFLGSSGNTIYF.

This clonotype appeared a few times. This chain connects TRBV9 to TRBJ1-2; D is ambiguous. This CDR3 comprises 14 residues. Germline CDR1 reads SGDLS; CDR2 reads YYNGEE. Trimming removed 0 bases from V and 0 bases from J, with 6 bases in between. CDR3 nucleotide sequence: TGTGCCAGCAGCGTAGGCGGTACTAACTATGGCTACACCTTC. This encodes CASSVGGTNYGYTF.

This clonotype was observed a few times. V gene TRBV6-5 combines with J gene TRBJ2-1; D call uncertain. CDR1 MNHEY and CDR2 SVGAGI come from the germline V gene. The CDR3 runs to 15 residues. Trimming took 2 bases from V and 1 from J, leaving 9 bases between them. CDR3 coding DNA: TGTGCCAGCAGTTACAGGCAGGTTTCCTACAATGAGCAGTTCTTC. It specifies CASSYRQVSYNEQFF.

The sample holds one count of this clonotype. The chain employs TRBV28 and TRBJ2-4; D is possibly TRBD1 or TRBD2 (5 bases each). The CDR3 runs 16 residues. Trimming shortened V by 5 bases and J by 7 bases, and 21 bases separated the two germline ends. The germline V gene has CDR1 MDHEN and CDR2 SYDVKM. The CDR3 sequence: CASSPPGTHLKNIQYF. The CDR3 DNA sequence: TGTGCCAGCAGTCCACCCGGGACCCACTTAAAGAACATTCAGTACTTC.

Many counts were recorded for this clonotype. The chain has TRBV9 and TRBJ2-7; the D call may be TRBD1 or TRBD2 (6 bases each). Per germline, CDR1 SGDLS and CDR2 YYNGEE. CDR3 size: 15 residues. V was cut by 0 bases and J by 5 bases, with 15 bases left in between. CDR3 region: CASSVEGGRSHEQYF. The CDR3 DNA sequence: TGTGCCAGCAGCGTAGAAGGGGGGCGAAGCCACGAGCAGTACTTC.

The chain links TRBV29-1 to TRBJ2-3; 11 positions match TRBD2. This CDR3 contains 16 residues. Germline V gene lookup returns CDR1 SQVTM and CDR2 ANQGSEA. V lost 4 bases, J lost 5 bases, and 11 bases stayed unmatched. DNA of the CDR3: TGCAGCGTTGCCGGAACTAGCGGGGGTGTAGTAGATACGCAGTATTTT. It translates to CSVAGTSGGVVDTQYF.

About this clonotype: As the CDR3 is not closed by the conserved phenylalanine or tryptophan, this likely results from a read error. This rearrangement joins TRBV5-1 to TRBJ1-5; 9 bases are shared with TRBD1. This CDR3 spans 15 amino acids. V shed 1 base and J 4 bases; nucleotides not matched to a gene: 3. Germline V lookup: CDR1 SGHRS, CDR2 YFSETQ. The CDR3 region has the DNA TGCGCCAGCAGCTTGCTTGGGACAGGGAATCAGCCCCAGCATTGT. It encodes CASSLLGTGNQPQHC.

This clonotype was observed a handful of times. The chain is built from TRBV4-3 and TRBJ1-2, with 7 bases identical to TRBD1. The length of the CDR3 is 14 residues. Per germline, CDR1 LGHNA and CDR2 YSLEER. After removal of 4 bases from V and 6 bases from J, the junction contained 8 bases not matched to a gene. The CDR3 reads CASSPHGQVHGYTF. The CDR3 DNA follows: TGCGCCAGCAGCCCCCACGGACAGGTACATGGCTACACCTTC.

This clonotype was detected only a few times. The chain carries TRBV13 and TRBJ1-2; D possibly corresponds to TRBD1 (6 bases). CDR1 PRHDT and CDR2 FYEKMQ come from the germline V gene (reference sequence). The V and J ends lost 0 bases and 6 bases respectively, with 14 bases between them. The CDR3 has 15 residues. CDR3 sequence: CASSLGRGRRDGYTF. The CDR3 nucleotides are TGTGCCAGCAGCTTAGGCCGGGGGCGTCGTGATGGCTACACCTTC.

The V gene is TRBV5-1, the J gene TRBJ1-1; D unclear. The CDR3 covers 13 residues. V was trimmed by 0 bases and J by 3 bases, leaving 6 bases between them. Per germline, CDR1 SGHRS and CDR2 YFSETQ. CDR3 region: CASSLVGHTEAFF. CDR3 DNA: TGCGCCAGCAGCTTGGTTGGCCACACTGAAGCTTTCTTT.

The chain links TRBV2 to TRBJ2-5; D not certain. V lost 3 bases to trimming and J lost 2 bases, with 7 bases between them. This CDR3 is 13 amino acids long. Germline V CDR1 and CDR2: SNHLY, FYNNEI. The CDR3 reads CASSDRLQETQYF. Here the CDR3 DNA reads TGTGCCAGCAGTGATCGGTTACAAGAGACCCAGTACTTC. The full variable domain, in which reference TRBV2 and TRBJ2-5 provide the parts outside the CDR3, is EPEVTQTPSHQVTQMGQEVILRCVPISNHLYFYWYRQILGQKVEFLVSFYNNEISEKSEIFDDQFSVERPDGSNFTLKIRSTKLEDSAMYFCASSDRLQETQYFGPGTRLLVL.

The chain employs TRBV18 and TRBJ2-7; tentative D call: TRBD1 (5 bases). This CDR3 is 15 amino acids long. The V and J ends lost 2 bases and 3 bases respectively, with 14 bases between them. Germline-derived CDR1 and CDR2 are KGHSH and LQKENI. DNA for the CDR3: TGTGCCAGCTCACCAGATACAAGGGGTGGCTACGAGCAGTACTTC. Translating gives CASSPDTRGGYEQYF. The full variable domain, in which reference TRBV18 and TRBJ2-7 provide the parts outside the CDR3, is NAGVMQNPRHLVRRRGQEARLRCSPMKGHSHVYWYRQLPEEGLKFMVYLQKENIIDESGMPKERFSAEFPKEGPSILRIQQVVRGDSAAYFCASSPDTRGGYEQYFGPGTRLTVT.

This clonotype was counted a few times. V gene TRBV6-1 combines with J gene TRBJ1-4; unclear D gene. Trimming pared 6 bases from V and 8 bases from J, leaving 13 bases between. The length of the CDR3 is 13 residues. Germline V gives CDR1 MNHNS, CDR2 SASEGT. CDR3 residues: CASRDRLGEKLFF. CDR3 nucleotide sequence: TGTGCCAGCAGGGATAGGCTAGGAGAAAAACTGTTTTTT.

The sample holds many counts of this clonotype. This chain connects TRBV7-2 to TRBJ2-4; D is unclear. Per the germline V gene, CDR1 is SGHTA and CDR2 is FQGNSA. The CDR3 has 15 amino acids. V lost 2 bases and J lost 8, with 16 bases in between. Here the CDR3 DNA reads TGTGCCAGCAGCTTAAGACCGGCGGCACGAGACATTCAGTACTTC. Its translation is CASSLRPAARDIQYF.

CDR3 amino acids: CASSLRVEQFF. In nucleotides, the CDR3 is TGTGCCAGCAGCCTACGCGTTGAGCAGTTCTTC. V gene TRBV28 combines with J gene TRBJ2-1; no reliable D call. Trimming took 6 bases from V and 9 from J, leaving 9 bases between them. Germline loops: CDR1 MDHEN, CDR2 SYDVKM. The CDR3 covers 11 residues.